The table lists the clone carrying this T cell receptor beta chain with a few counts. Its specificity is not known. This sample was included in a study of vaccination effects on CD4 cells after COVID-19. Under the ViraFEST assay, PBMC were stimulated with viral peptide pools so that antigen-specific CD4+ T cells expanded. Sequencing was performed afterwards. Cultured cells yielded isolated CD4+ T cells after about ten days. The cohort was immunized with two doses of either the BNT162b2 or mRNA-1273 vaccine. Produced via immunoSEQ multiplex PCR; TCRdb's table is partial and in-frame only. The data contain about 46,000 clones, over 60% of them singletons. This CDR3 region has 12 residues. V was pared by 6 bases and J by 4 bases, with 12 bases between. CDR1 and CDR2 (germline): SQVTM, ANQGSEA.

The V call is TRBV29-1, the J call TRBJ2-5, with no clear D. The material was CD4+ T cells from PBMCs cultured with HCoV-OC43 spike peptides, obtained after COVID-19 vaccination. Specified subset: HCoV-OC43 spike overlapping peptide pool stimulation. The sequence derives from a human donor who received a COVID-19 vaccine. The CDR3 DNA reads TGCAGCGTCGCTGTAGCAGCAGAGACCCAGTACTTC. Protein: CSVAVAAETQYF.